What follows describes a single T cell receptor (beta chain). No cognate antigen has been identified for it. One base away there is no much larger clone; base qualities are not given. For sequencing of the TCRbeta CDR3 region, genomic DNA was extracted from the sorted cells. TCRbeta CDR3 regions were sequenced using the immunoSEQ Assay. TCRdb carries this immuneACCESS record with in-frame sequences only. Its versions omit some clonotypes, under half of them owing to an unresolved V gene in the studies checked, with the rest unexplained. Recorded for this sample are about 10,000 clones; less than 90% of them occurred a single time. The top ten clonotypes cover 9.5% to 15% of the sample. These data come from a study of OX40 agonist ivuxolimab in advanced cancers. Regarding the complete study: Ivuxolimab, which targeted the costimulatory receptor OX40 (CD134), was an agonistic, fully human IgG2 monoclonal antibody. Patients were allowed to have had prior anti-PD-1, anti-PD-L1 or anti-CTLA-4 therapy, and approximately 39% of the dose-escalation patients had been treated with checkpoint inhibitors. The paper reports the monotherapy dose-escalation portion (N = 52 patients) of the phase I ivuxolimab trial. Intravenous ivuxolimab was administered to patients every 2 weeks at six dose levels: 0.01, 0.1, 0.3, 1.5, 3 and 10 mg/kg. Three dose-escalation patients achieved partial responses, one with hepatocellular carcinoma and two with cutaneous melanoma. A male proportion of around 80% and a mean age of 60 years, ranging from 23 to 79, were recorded for the dose-escalation cohort. Peripheral TCRbeta sequencing aimed to test whether ivuxolimab altered TCR sequence diversity and caused clonal T-cell expansion. Of the roughly 50 dose-escalation patients, hepatocellular carcinoma was present in about 20, melanoma in approximately 15, renal cell carcinoma in 9 and head and neck cancer in 9.

The trial excluded patients who had a history of autoimmune disease or who were on systemic immunosuppression. In every dose cohort, peripheral blood was drawn for TCR sequencing at baseline, cycle 4 day 1, and cycle 7 day 1. Samples were obtained from an open-label, multicenter, first-in-human phase I dose-escalation trial of ivuxolimab. Adults with locally advanced or metastatic head and neck squamous cell, hepatocellular, melanoma or renal cell carcinoma were enrolled in the trial. Before TCR sequencing, CD4+ and CD8+ T cells were separately sorted from peripheral blood. Beyond this particular receptor, the publication reports: The antigen specificity of the clonally expanded peripheral T cells was not determined. Low levels of normalized T-cell clonal expansion were also seen in some nonresponding patients. At doses from 0.1 to 3.0 mg/kg, clonal expansion was seen in both CD4+ and CD8+ blood T cells between baseline and week 6. After ivuxolimab, CD8+ T cells had more expanded clones than CD4+ T cells on average. In partial responders in the 0.1-3.0 mg/kg groups, normalized peripheral clonal expansion was found to be among the lowest, especially among CD8+ T cells.

The CDR3 runs 14 residues from the cysteine to the phenylalanine. Solely the CDR3 DNA is kept, with 42 bases framed from the first base. V lost 3 bases and J lost 5 bases; the stretch between them is 13 bases long. CDR1 and CDR2 are drawn from the germline V gene (reference sequence): LNHDA, SQIVND. The V and J genes are TRBV19 and TRBJ1-1; the D gene is not confidently resolved. The receptor comes from an adult with an advanced solid tumor such as melanoma, head and neck, liver or kidney cancer. This specimen consisted of CD4+ or CD8+ T cells sorted from blood, obtained in a trial of the OX40 agonist ivuxolimab. In nucleotide form, the sequence is TGTGCCAGTAGTATGGGTCACCCGGGGACTGAAGCTTTCTTT. The resulting protein is CASSMGHPGTEAFF.